The source of this TCR beta chain is a study of T cells in Graves' hyperthyroidism and ophthalmopathy. Whole-study findings and limits: Most thyroid clonotypes with frequency above 0.001 were detected in blood. Ophthalmopathy and stable hyperthyroidism were told apart by a 13 V-J model. Model-based prediction identified ophthalmopathy a median roughly six months prior to its onset.

A remark on this clonotype: Its cognate antigen is unknown.

V lost 1 base, J lost 1 base, and 6 bases lay in between. The CDR3 runs 14 residues. Germline values: CDR1 SGHRS, CDR2 YFSETQ. On the basis of clinical symptoms, serum thyroxine and TRAb, thyroid ultrasound and orbital computed tomography, diagnoses were made. Researchers took RNA transcripts and amplified the TCR beta CDR3 regions from them. The HTBI primer set drove a first-round RT-PCR of the TCR CDR3. TCRdb called the multiplex PCR reads again in MiXCR, with one record for every CDR3 protein. The sample holds about 380,000 distinct CDR3 sequences, about 14% seen once. Sequenced material: blood. This sequence originates from a man aged 30 to 39 with Graves' hyperthyroidism that later progressed to Graves' ophthalmopathy. The genes are TRBV5-1 and TRBJ2-4; D is ambiguous. The CDR3 DNA reads TGCGCCAGCAGCTTGAGGGCGGCCAAAAACATTCAGTACTTC. Protein sequence: CASSLRAAKNIQYF.